A selection of T cell receptor beta chains follows, all from one sample in a study of CD8+ T cells in alopecia areata. Clones were sequenced by immunoSEQ multiplex PCR, and TCRdb holds only the in-frame ones, with some missing. The table records 110,000 to 150,000 clones, roughly 53% of them present only once. The specimen comprised CD4+ T cells sorted from blood, sampled at week 0. These receptors all come from a human donor with alopecia areata. Both conserved end residues are part of each CDR3. The order of the fields is CDR3 length, J gene, V gene, D gene, clone size, CDR3 DNA, CDR3 protein. D genes are given only for firm matches. Not every row has a clone size; where given, it reads once, few, many or a size class.

cdr3_length: 16
j_call: TRBJ2-7
v_call: TRBV5-1
d_call: .
clone_size: .
cdr3_nt: TGCGCCAGCAGCTTGACCCCAGGGGTGAGCTCCTACGAGCAGTACTTC
cdr3_aa: CASSLTPGVSSYEQYF

cdr3_length: 11
j_call: TRBJ2-7
v_call: TRBV7-9
d_call: .
clone_size: .
cdr3_nt: TGTGCCAGCAGCTTAGATGGGGAGCAGTACTTC
cdr3_aa: CASSLDGEQYF

cdr3_length: 15
j_call: TRBJ2-7
v_call: TRBV6-5
d_call: .
clone_size: .
cdr3_nt: TGTGCCAGCAGACCGGACTATTATTTCGGGAACGAGCAGTACTTC
cdr3_aa: CASRPDYYFGNEQYF

cdr3_length: 15
j_call: TRBJ2-1
v_call: TRBV7-2
d_call: .
clone_size: .
cdr3_nt: TGTGCCAGCAGCTCCTACCGACGGGGTTGGAATGAGCAGTTCTTC
cdr3_aa: CASSSYRRGWNEQFF

cdr3_length: 15
j_call: TRBJ1-3
v_call: TRBV6-6
d_call: .
clone_size: few
cdr3_nt: TGTGCCAGCAAAAACAGCAAGAGCTCTGGAAACACCATATATTTT
cdr3_aa: CASKNSKSSGNTIYF

cdr3_length: 14
j_call: TRBJ1-2
v_call: TRBV30
d_call: .
clone_size: .
cdr3_nt: TGTGCCTGGAGTGAGGGGATCCTCAACTATGGCTACACCTTC
cdr3_aa: CAWSEGILNYGYTF

cdr3_length: 13
j_call: TRBJ2-3
v_call: TRBV27
d_call: TRBD2
clone_size: .
cdr3_nt: TGTGCCAGCAAACAGCGGGGGTCGGATACGCAGTATTTT
cdr3_aa: CASKQRGSDTQYF

cdr3_length: 13
j_call: TRBJ2-7
v_call: TRBV5-1
d_call: .
clone_size: .
cdr3_nt: TGCGCCAGCAGCTTGGGGGCGGAGTACGAGCAGTACTTC
cdr3_aa: CASSLGAEYEQYF

cdr3_length: 13
j_call: TRBJ2-1
v_call: TRBV12-5
d_call: TRBD2
clone_size: .
cdr3_nt: TGTGCTAGTGGTCGACTAGCGGGGGGGGAGCAGTTCTTC
cdr3_aa: CASGRLAGGEQFF

cdr3_length: 16
j_call: TRBJ2-3
v_call: TRBV25-1
d_call: .
clone_size: .
cdr3_nt: TGTGCCAGCAGTGGGTCTGGCGGGGGCCCCACAGATACGCAGTATTTT
cdr3_aa: CASSGSGGGPTDTQYF

cdr3_length: 12
j_call: TRBJ2-1
v_call: TRBV29-1
d_call: .
clone_size: once
cdr3_nt: TGCAGCGTTGATGACAAGGCAGATGAGCAGTTCTTC
cdr3_aa: CSVDDKADEQFF

cdr3_length: 14
j_call: TRBJ2-3
v_call: TRBV7-8
d_call: TRBD1
clone_size: .
cdr3_nt: TGTGCCAGCAGCTTAGAGGACAGGGGGCGTAGATGGTATTTT
cdr3_aa: CASSLEDRGRRWYF

cdr3_length: 16
j_call: TRBJ2-5
v_call: TRBV5-1
d_call: TRBD1
clone_size: .
cdr3_nt: TGCGCCAGCAGTCCCGGGACAGAGGTAGGACAAGAGACCCAGTACTTC
cdr3_aa: CASSPGTEVGQETQYF

cdr3_length: 16
j_call: TRBJ2-7
v_call: TRBV28
d_call: TRBD1
clone_size: .
cdr3_nt: TGTGCCAGCAGGCCCATATCGGACAGGAGCTCCTACGAGCAGTACTTC
cdr3_aa: CASRPISDRSSYEQYF

cdr3_length: 15
j_call: TRBJ1-3
v_call: TRBV9
d_call: .
clone_size: .
cdr3_nt: TGTGCCAGCAGCCCAGGGACGGAGGCTGGAAACACCATATATTTT
cdr3_aa: CASSPGTEAGNTIYF

cdr3_length: 13
j_call: TRBJ1-3
v_call: TRBV29-1
d_call: .
clone_size: .
cdr3_nt: TGCAGCGTGGGGGGACATTCTGGAAACACCATATATTTT
cdr3_aa: CSVGGHSGNTIYF